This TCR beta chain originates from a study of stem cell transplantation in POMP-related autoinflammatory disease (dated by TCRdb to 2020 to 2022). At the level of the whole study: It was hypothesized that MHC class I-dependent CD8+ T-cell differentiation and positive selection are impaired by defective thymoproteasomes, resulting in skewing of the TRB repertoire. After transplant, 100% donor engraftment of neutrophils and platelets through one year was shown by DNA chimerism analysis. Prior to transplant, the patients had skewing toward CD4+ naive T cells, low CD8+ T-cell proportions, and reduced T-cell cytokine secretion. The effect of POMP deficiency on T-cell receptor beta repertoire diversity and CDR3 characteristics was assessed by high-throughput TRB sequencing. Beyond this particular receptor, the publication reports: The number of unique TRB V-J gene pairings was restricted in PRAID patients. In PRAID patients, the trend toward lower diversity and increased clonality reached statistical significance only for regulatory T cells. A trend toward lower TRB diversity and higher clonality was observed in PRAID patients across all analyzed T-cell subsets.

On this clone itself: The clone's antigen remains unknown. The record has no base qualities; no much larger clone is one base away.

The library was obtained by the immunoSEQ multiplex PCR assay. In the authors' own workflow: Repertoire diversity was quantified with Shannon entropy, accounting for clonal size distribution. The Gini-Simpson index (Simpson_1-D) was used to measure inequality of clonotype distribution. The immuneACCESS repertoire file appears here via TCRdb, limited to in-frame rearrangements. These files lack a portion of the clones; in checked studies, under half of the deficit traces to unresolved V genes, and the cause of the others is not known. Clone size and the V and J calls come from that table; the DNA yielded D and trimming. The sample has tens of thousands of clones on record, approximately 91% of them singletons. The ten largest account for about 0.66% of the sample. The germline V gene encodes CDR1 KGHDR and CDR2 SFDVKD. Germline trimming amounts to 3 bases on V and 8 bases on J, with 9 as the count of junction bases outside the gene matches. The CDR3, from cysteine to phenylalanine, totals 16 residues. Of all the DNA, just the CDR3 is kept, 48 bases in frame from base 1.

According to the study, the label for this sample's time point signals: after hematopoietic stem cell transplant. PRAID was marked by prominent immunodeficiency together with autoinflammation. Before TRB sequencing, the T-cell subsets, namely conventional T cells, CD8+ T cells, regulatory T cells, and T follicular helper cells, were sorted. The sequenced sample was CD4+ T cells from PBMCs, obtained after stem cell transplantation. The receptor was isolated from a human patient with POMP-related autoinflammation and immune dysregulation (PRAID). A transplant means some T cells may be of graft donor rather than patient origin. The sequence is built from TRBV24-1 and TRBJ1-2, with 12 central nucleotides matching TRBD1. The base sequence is TGTGCCACCAGTGATCCACCGGGACAGGGGGCATGGGGCTACACCTTC. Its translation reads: CATSDPPGQGAWGYTF.